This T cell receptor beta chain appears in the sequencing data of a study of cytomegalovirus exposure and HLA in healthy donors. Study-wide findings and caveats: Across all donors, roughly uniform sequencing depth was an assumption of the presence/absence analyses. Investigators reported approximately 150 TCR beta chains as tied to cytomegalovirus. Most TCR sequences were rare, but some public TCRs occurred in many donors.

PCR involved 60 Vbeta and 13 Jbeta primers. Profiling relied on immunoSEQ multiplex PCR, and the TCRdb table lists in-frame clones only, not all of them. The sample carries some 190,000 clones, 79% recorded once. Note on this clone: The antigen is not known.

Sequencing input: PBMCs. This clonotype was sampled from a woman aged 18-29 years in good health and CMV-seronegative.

This chain's CDR3 is CASLHGTGNSDEQFF. The DNA for the CDR3 is TGTGCCAGCCTACACGGGACAGGGAATAGCGATGAGCAGTTCTTC. The V and J genes are TRBV5-4 and TRBJ2-1; TRBD1 matches 9 bases. Germline V gene lookup returns CDR1 SGHNT and CDR2 YYREEE (reference sequence). With V trimmed by 7 bases and J by 8 bases, 13 bases remained unmatched. The length of the CDR3 is 15 residues.